The TCR beta chain described here comes from a study of T-cell reconstitution after alpha-beta-depleted transplantation in children. V lost 4 bases to trimming and J lost 4 bases; unmatched junction nucleotides: 8. The CDR3 is made up of 15 amino acids. Germline V lookup: CDR1 SGHRS, CDR2 YFSETQ. Using unique molecular identifiers, the investigators prepared the TCRbeta library. MiXCR, applied by TCRdb to the PCR reads, yields one record per CDR3 protein. The data contain about 540,000 distinct CDR3 sequences, more than 20% of them singletons. On this clonotype itself: The antigen is not known.

Study-wide points: The origin of alpha-beta T cells about two months after transplant was reportedly several hundred expanded graft clones. It was newly produced T cells that mostly accounted for T-cell counts and diversity one year after transplant. Some patients' high day-60 TCRbeta diversity was traced to surviving recipient T cells and thymic progenitors.

V and J are TRBV5-1 and TRBJ2-1; 7 bases match TRBD2. The sequence was collected from a boy in the first two years of life with Wiskott-Aldrich syndrome, due to receive a stem cell transplant. The sample here was PBMCs, taken before TCRalphabeta/CD19-depleted stem cell transplant. For the CDR3, the DNA is TGCGCCAGCAGCAGCGGGGCGGAGCCGTACAATGAGCAGTTCTTC. Amino acids: CASSSGAEPYNEQFF. The complete variable domain, with remaining parts taken from reference TRBV5-1 and TRBJ2-1, reads KAGVTQTPRYLIKTRGQQVTLSCSPISGHRSVSWYQQTPGQGLQFLFEYFSETQRNKGNFPGRFSGRQFSNSRSEMNVSTLELGDSALYLCASSSGAEPYNEQFFGPGTRLTVL.